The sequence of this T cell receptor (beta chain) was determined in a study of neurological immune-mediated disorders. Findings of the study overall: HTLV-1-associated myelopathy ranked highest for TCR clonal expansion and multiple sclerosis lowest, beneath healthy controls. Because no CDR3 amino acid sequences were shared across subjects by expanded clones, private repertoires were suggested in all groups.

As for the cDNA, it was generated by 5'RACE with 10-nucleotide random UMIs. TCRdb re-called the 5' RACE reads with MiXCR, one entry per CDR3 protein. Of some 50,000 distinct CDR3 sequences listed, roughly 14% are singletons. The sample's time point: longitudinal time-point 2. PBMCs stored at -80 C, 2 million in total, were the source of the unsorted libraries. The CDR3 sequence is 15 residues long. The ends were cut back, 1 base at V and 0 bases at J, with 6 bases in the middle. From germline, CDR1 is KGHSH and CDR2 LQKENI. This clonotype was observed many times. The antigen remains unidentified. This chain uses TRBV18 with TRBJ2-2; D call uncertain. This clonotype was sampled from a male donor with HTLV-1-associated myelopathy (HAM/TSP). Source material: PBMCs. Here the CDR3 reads CASSPLGTNTGELFF. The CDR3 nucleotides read TGTGCCAGCTCACCACTTGGAACGAACACCGGGGAGCTGTTTTTT.